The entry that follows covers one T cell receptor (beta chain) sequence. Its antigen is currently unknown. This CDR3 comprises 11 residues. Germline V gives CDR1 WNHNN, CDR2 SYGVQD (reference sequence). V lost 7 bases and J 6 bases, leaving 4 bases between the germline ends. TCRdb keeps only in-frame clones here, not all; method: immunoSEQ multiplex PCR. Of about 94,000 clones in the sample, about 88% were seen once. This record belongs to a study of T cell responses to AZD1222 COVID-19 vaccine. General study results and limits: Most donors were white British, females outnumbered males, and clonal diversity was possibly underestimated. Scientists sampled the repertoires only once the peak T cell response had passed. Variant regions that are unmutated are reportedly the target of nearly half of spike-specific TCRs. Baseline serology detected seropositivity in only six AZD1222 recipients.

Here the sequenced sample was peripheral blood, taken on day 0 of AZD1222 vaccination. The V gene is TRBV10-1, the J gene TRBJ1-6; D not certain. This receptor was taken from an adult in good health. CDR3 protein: CASICNSPLHF. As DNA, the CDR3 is TGCGCCAGCATCTGTAATTCACCCCTCCACTTT.